This section outlines one T cell receptor beta chain sequence together with its context. Its antigen is still unknown. The sample comes from a study of T cell repertoires in cytomegalovirus infection. Study as a whole: Public signatures in TCR beta pointed to CMV infection and matching HLA type.

MiXCR, run by TCRdb on the reads, gives a single entry per CDR3 protein. The table has 200,000 to 250,000 distinct CDR3 sequences, approximately 22% seen once. General study points: CMV carriers with the relevant HLA were identified by cumulative public TCR beta family frequency. Within the response measured ex vivo, HLA-C-restricted CMV-specific TCR beta clonotypes were dominant.

V was shortened by 0 bases and J by 3 bases, with 9 bases between the two germline ends. The CDR3 length is 13 residues. The germline gives CDR1 SQVTM, CDR2 ANQGSEA. Material: CD8+ T cells from PBMCs. This TCR was sampled from a human donor in good health (CMV status not recorded). Some clones in this sample may be carry-over from other donors' samples. V and J are TRBV29-1 and TRBJ2-7, with D unclear. In DNA, the CDR3 is TGCAGCGTTGAAGACAGGTATAACTACGAGCAGTACTTC. Translated, it gives CSVEDRYNYEQYF.